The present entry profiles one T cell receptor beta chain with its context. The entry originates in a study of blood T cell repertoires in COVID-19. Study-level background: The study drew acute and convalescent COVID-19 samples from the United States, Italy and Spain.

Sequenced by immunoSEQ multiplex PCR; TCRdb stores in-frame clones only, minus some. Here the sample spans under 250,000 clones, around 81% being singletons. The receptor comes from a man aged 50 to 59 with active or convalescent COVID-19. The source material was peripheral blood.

The CDR3, as DNA: TGTGCCTGGAGTCTAGCGGGGGGTTATACAGATACGCAGTATTTT. It encodes CAWSLAGGYTDTQYF. This chain connects TRBV30 to TRBJ2-3; 11 bases map to TRBD2. Germline V gene sequence: CDR1 GTSNPN, CDR2 SVGIG (reference sequence). This CDR3 region has 15 residues. V dropped 2 bases and J dropped 3; count of bases not matched to a gene: 4.